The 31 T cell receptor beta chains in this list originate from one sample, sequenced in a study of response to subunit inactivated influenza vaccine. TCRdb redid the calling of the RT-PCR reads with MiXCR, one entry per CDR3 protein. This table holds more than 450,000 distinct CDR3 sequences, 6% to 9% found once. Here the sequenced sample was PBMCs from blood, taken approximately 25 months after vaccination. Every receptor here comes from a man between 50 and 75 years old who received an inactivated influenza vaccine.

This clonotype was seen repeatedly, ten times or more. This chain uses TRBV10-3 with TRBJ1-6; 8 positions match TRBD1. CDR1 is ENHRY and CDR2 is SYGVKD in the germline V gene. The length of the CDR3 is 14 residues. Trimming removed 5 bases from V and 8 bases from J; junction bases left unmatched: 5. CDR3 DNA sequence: TGTGCCATCAGTCGGACAGGGAGAGATTCACCCCTCCACTTT. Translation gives CAISRTGRDSPLHF.

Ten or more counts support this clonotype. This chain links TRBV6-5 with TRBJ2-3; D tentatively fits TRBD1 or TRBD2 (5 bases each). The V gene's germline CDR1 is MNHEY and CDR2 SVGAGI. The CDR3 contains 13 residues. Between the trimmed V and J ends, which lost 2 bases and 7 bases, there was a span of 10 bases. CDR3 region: CASSYEGLNTQYF. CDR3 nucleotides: TGTGCCAGCAGTTACGAGGGGCTAAATACGCAGTATTTT.

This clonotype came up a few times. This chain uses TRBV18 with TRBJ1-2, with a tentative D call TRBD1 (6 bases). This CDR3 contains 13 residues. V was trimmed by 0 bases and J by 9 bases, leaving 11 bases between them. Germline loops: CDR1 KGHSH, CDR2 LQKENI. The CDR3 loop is CASSPPGWDSYTF. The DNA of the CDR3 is TGTGCCAGCTCACCACCAGGCTGGGACAGCTACACCTTC.

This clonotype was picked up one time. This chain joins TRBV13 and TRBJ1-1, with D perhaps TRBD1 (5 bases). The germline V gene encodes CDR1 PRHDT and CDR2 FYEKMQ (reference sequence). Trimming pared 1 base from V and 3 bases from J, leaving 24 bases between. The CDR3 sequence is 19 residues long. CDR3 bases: TGTGCCAGCAGCTTAGTCTTGGGACGAAGGGTGCCCCCGGACACTGAAGCTTTCTTT. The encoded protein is CASSLVLGRRVPPDTEAFF.

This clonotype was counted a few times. This chain's CDR3 is CASSHSPAGSDTQYF. CDR3 coding DNA: TGCGCCAGCAGCCATTCCCCTGCAGGGTCAGATACGCAGTATTTT. This chain joins TRBV4-3 and TRBJ2-3; a possible D gene is TRBD1 (5 bases). The CDR3 spans 15 residues. V was pared by 3 bases and J by 4 bases, with 14 bases between. Germline V gene data show CDR1 as LGHNA and CDR2 as YSLEER.

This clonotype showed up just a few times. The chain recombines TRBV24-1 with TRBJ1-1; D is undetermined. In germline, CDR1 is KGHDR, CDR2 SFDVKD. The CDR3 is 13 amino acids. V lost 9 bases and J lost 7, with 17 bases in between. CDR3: CATLPGEKNEAFF. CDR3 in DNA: TGTGCCACCCTTCCCGGGGAAAAGAATGAAGCTTTCTTT.

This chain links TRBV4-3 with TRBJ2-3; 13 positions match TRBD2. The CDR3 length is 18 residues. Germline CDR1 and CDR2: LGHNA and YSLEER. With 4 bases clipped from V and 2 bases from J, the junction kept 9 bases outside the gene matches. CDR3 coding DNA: TGCGCCAGCAGCCGAGAAAGGGGACTAGCGGGGCTCACAGATACGCAGTATTTT. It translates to CASSRERGLAGLTDTQYF.

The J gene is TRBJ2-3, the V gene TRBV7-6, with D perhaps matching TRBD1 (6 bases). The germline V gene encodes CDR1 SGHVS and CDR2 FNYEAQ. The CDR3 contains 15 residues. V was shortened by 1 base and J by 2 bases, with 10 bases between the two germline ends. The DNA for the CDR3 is TGTGCCAGCAGCTTAGGGGCAGGGGTCACAGATACGCAGTATTTT. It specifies CASSLGAGVTDTQYF. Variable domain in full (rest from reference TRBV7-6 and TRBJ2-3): GAGVSQSPRYKVTKRGQDVALRCDPISGHVSLYWYRQALGQGPEFLTYFNYEAQQDKSGLPNDRFSAERPEGSISTLTIQRTEQRDSAMYRCASSLGAGVTDTQYFGPGTRLTVL.

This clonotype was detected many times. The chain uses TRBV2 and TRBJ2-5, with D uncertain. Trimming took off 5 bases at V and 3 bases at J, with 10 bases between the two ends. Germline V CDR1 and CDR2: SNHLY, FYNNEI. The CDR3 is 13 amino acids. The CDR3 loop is CASSWTVEETQYF. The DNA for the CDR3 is TGTGCCAGCAGTTGGACGGTGGAAGAGACCCAGTACTTC.

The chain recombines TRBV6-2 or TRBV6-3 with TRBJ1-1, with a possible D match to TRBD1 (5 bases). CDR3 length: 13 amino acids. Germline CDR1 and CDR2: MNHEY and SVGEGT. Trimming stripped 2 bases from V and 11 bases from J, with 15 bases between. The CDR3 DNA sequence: TGTGCCAGCAGTTACCGTTGGGACCCAGTGGCTTTCTTT. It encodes CASSYRWDPVAFF.

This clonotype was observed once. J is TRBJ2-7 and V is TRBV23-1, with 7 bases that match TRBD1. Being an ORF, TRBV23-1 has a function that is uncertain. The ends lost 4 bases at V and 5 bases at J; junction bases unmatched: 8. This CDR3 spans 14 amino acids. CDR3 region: CASSRQGPAHEQYF. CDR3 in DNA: TGCGCCAGCAGTCGACAGGGACCGGCCCACGAGCAGTACTTC.

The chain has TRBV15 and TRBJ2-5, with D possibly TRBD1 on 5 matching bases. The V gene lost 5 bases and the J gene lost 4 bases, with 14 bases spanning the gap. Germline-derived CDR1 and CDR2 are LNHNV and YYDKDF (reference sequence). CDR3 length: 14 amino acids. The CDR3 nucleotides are TGTGCCACCAGCGTAGACAGCCCCCCAGAGACCCAGTACTTC. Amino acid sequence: CATSVDSPPETQYF.

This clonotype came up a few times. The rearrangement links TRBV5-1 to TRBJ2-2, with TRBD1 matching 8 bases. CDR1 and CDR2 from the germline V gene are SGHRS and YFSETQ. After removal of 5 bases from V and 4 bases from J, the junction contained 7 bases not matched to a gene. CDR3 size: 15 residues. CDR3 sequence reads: CASRDGQGRTGELFF. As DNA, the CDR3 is TGCGCCAGCAGAGATGGACAGGGCCGCACCGGGGAGCTGTTTTTT.

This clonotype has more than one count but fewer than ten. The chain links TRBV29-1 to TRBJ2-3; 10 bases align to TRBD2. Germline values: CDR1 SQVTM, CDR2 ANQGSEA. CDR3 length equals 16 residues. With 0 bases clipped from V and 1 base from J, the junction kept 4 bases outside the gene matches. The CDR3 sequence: CSVEDMLAGGTDTQYF. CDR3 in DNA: TGCAGCGTTGAAGATATGCTAGCGGGAGGCACAGATACGCAGTATTTT.

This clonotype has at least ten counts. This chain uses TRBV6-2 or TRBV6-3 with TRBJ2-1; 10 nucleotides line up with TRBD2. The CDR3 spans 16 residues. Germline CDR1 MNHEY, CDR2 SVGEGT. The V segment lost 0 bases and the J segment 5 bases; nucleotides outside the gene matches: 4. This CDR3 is CASSYSSGGANNEQFF. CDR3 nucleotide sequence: TGTGCCAGCAGTTACTCAAGCGGGGGGGCCAACAATGAGCAGTTCTTC.

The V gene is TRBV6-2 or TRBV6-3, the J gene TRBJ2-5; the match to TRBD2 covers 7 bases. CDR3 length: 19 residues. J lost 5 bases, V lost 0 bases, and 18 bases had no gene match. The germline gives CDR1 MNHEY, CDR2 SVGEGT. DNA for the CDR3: TGTGCCAGCAGTTACTCTTTCGAGGAGCGGGATTACCCTTGGGAGACCCAGTACTTC. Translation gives CASSYSFEERDYPWETQYF.

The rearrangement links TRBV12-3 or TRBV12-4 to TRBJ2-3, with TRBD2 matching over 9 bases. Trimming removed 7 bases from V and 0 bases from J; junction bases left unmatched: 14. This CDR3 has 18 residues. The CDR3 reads CASTLLADSGGSTDTQYF. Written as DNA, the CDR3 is TGTGCCAGCACCTTACTGGCGGATAGCGGGGGTAGCACAGATACGCAGTATTTT.

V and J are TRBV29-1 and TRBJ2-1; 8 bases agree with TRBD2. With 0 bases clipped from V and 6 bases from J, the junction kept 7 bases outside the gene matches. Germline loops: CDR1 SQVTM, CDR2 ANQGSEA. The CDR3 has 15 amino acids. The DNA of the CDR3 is TGCAGCGTTGAAGATAAGAGCGGGGGCCCCAATGAGCAGTTCTTC. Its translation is CSVEDKSGGPNEQFF.

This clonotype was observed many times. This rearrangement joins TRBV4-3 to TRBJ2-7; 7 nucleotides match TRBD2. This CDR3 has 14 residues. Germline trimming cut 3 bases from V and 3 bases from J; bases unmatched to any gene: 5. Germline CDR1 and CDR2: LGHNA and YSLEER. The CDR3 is CASSHGTTDYEQYF. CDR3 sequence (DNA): TGCGCCAGCAGCCATGGGACTACCGACTACGAGCAGTACTTC.

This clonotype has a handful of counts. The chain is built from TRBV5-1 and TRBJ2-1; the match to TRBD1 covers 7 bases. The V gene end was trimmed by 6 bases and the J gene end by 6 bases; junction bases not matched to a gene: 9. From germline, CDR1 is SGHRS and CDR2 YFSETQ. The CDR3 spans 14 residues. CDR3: CASTRDSPFNEQFF. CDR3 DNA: TGCGCCAGCACCCGGGACAGCCCATTCAATGAGCAGTTCTTC.

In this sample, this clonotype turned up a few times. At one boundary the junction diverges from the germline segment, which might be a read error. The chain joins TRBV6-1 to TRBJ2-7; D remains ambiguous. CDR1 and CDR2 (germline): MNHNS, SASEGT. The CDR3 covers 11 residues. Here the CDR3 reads CASSEGSGSHF. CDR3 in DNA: TGTGCCAGCAGTGAAGGCAGTGGTTCGCACTTC.

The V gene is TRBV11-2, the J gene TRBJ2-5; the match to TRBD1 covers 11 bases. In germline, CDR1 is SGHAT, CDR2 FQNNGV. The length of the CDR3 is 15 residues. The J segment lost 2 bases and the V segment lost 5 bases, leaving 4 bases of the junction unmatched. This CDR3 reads CASSMDRGRQETQYF. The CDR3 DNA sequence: TGTGCCAGCAGCATGGACAGGGGGCGGCAAGAGACCCAGTACTTC.

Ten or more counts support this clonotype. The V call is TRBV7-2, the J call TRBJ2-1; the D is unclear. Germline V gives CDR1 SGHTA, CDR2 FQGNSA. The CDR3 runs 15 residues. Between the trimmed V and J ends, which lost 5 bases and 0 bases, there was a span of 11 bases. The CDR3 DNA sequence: TGTGCCAGCAGCGTGAGCGTAAGCTCCTACAATGAGCAGTTCTTC. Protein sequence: CASSVSVSSYNEQFF.

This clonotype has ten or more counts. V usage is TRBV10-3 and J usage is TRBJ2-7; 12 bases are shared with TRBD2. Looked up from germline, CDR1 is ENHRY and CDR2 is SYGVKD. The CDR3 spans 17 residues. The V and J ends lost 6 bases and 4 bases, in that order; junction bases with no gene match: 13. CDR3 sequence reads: CAISEPSGRAPSYEQYF. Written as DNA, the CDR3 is TGTGCCATCAGCGAACCTAGCGGGAGGGCCCCCTCATACGAGCAGTACTTC.

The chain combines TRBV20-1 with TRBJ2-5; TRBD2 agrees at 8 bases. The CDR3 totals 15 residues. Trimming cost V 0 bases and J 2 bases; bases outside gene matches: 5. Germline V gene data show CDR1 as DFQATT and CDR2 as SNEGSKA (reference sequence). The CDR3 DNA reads TGCAGTGCTAGAGACTCAGCGGGAGTACAAGAGACCCAGTACTTC. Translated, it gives CSARDSAGVQETQYF.

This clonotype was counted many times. CDR3 coding DNA: TGCGCCAGCAGCAGGACAGGGGAAGATACGCAGTATTTT. As protein: CASSRTGEDTQYF. The chain employs TRBV5-1 and TRBJ2-3, with 9 nucleotides matching TRBD1. Losses at the gene ends were 4 bases for V and 5 bases for J; bases not matched to a gene: 2. Germline V gives CDR1 SGHRS, CDR2 YFSETQ. The CDR3 contains 13 residues. Full variable domain (outside the CDR3, taken from reference TRBV5-1 and TRBJ2-3): KAGVTQTPRYLIKTRGQQVTLSCSPISGHRSVSWYQQTPGQGLQFLFEYFSETQRNKGNFPGRFSGRQFSNSRSEMNVSTLELGDSALYLCASSRTGEDTQYFGPGTRLTVL.

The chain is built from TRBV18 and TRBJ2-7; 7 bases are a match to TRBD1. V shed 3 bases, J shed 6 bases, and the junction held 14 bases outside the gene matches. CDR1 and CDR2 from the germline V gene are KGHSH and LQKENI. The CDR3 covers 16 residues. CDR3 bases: TGTGCCAGCTCACCCAATTATAACAGGGGAGCCTCCGAGCAGTACTTC. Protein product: CASSPNYNRGASEQYF.

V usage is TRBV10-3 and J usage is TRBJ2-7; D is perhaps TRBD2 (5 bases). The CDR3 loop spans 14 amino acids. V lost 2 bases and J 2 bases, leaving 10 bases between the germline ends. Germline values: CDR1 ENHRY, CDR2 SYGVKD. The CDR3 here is CAISETSGAYEQYF. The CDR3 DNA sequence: TGTGCCATCAGTGAGACCTCCGGGGCCTACGAGCAGTACTTC.

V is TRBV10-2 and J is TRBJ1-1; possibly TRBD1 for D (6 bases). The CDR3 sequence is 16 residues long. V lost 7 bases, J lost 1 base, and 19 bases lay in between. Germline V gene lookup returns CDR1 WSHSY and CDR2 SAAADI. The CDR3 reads CASTPSAGVENTEAFF. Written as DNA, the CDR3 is TGCGCCAGCACCCCCTCGGCAGGGGTTGAGAACACTGAAGCTTTCTTT.

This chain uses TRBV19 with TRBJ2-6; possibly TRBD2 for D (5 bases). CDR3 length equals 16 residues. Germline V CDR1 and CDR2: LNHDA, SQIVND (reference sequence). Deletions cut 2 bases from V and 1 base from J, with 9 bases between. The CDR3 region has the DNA TGTGCCAGTAGTATACCTAGCAGGTCTGGGGCCAACGTCCTGACTTTC. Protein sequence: CASSIPSRSGANVLTF.

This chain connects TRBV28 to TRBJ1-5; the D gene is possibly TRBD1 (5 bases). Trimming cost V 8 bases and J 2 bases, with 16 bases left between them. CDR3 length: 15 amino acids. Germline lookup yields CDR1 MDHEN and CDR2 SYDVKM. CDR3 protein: CASGPPGGGNQPQHF. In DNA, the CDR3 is TGTGCCAGCGGGCCCCCCGGGGGTGGCAATCAGCCCCAGCATTTT.